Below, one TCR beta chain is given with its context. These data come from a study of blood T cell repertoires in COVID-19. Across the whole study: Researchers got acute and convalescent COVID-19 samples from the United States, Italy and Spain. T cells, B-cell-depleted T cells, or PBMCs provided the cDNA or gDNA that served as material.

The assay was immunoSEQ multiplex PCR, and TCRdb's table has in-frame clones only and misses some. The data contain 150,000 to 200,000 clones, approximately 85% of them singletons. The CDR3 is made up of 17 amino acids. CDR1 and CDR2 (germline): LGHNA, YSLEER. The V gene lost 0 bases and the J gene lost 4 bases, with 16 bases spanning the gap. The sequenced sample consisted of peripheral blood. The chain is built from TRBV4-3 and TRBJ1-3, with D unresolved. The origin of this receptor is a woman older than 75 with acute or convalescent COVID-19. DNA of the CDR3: TGCGCCAGCAGCCAAGAATCGGCAGCCGCAGGCGGAAACACCATATATTTT. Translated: CASSQESAAAGGNTIYF.